These 10 T cell receptor beta chains were sequenced from one sample in a study of monozygotic twins with inflammatory bowel disease. After re-calling the 5' RACE reads, TCRdb lists one entry per CDR3 protein, DNA absent. The specimen's table records over 150,000 distinct CDR3 sequences. Material for sequencing was blood. The source is a human donor with ulcerative colitis or Crohn's disease, or a healthy co-twin of an affected twin (not recorded which).

The chain couples TRBV12-3 or TRBV12-4 to TRBJ2-1; absent DNA, TCRdb's TRBD1 call cannot be checked. This CDR3 has 12 residues. This CDR3 reads CASSLRGNEQFF.

The chain carries TRBV18 and TRBJ2-7; TCRdb proposes TRBD1, but this gene call is untestable without DNA. This CDR3 contains 15 residues. Germline loops: CDR1 KGHSH, CDR2 LQKENI. CDR3 in amino acids: CASSLPGQGDYEQYF. Full variable domain (missing parts from reference TRBV18 and TRBJ2-7): NAGVMQNPRHLVRRRGQEARLRCSPMKGHSHVYWYRQLPEEGLKFMVYLQKENIIDESGMPKERFSAEFPKEGPSILRIQQVVRGDSAAYFCASSLPGQGDYEQYFGPGTRLTVT.

This chain joins TRBV20-1 and TRBJ2-1. This CDR3 is 12 amino acids long. Germline V CDR1 and CDR2: DFQATT, SNEGSKA (reference sequence). CDR3 sequence: CSASSVDNEQFF.

V gene TRBV12-3 or TRBV12-4 combines with J gene TRBJ1-1. This CDR3 has 15 amino acids. CDR3 residues: CASSLMGSMNTEAFF.

This sequence joins TRBV14 and TRBJ2-2; TCRdb names TRBD2, which stays unverified in the absence of DNA. The germline CDR1 and CDR2 sequences are SGHDN and FVKESK. The CDR3 runs to 17 residues. The CDR3 sequence: CASSLLAGGPTTGELFF. Full variable domain (rest looked up from reference TRBV14 and TRBJ2-2): EAGVTQFPSHSVIEKGQTVTLRCDPISGHDNLYWYRRVMGKEIKFLLHFVKESKQDESGMPNNRFLAERTGGTYSTLKVQPAELEDSGVYFCASSLLAGGPTTGELFFGEGSRLTVL.

This sequence joins TRBV11-3 and TRBJ2-1; without DNA, the TCRdb call of TRBD2 cannot be checked. This CDR3 region has 17 residues. Germline-derived CDR1 and CDR2 are SGHNT and YENEEA. The CDR3 region is CASSFSGLAGGGDEQFF.

V and J are TRBV5-6 and TRBJ2-2; TCRdb's assignment of TRBD1 cannot be checked, as there is no DNA. CDR1 and CDR2 from the germline V gene are SGHDT and YYEEEE. CDR3 length: 16 residues. CDR3 in amino acids: CASSLGARGGPGELFF.

The V and J genes are TRBV19 and TRBJ2-1; TCRdb's D call of TRBD2 is untestable without DNA. CDR3 length: 15 residues. Germline V gene lookup returns CDR1 LNHDA and CDR2 SQIVND (reference sequence). CDR3 in amino acids: CASSIASLPYNEQFF. Full variable domain (missing parts from reference TRBV19 and TRBJ2-1): DGGITQSPKYLFRKEGQNVTLSCEQNLNHDAMYWYRQDPGQGLRLIYYSQIVNDFQKGDIAEGYSVSREKKESFPLTVTSAQKNPTAFYLCASSIASLPYNEQFFGPGTRLTVL.

The chain has TRBV5-1 and TRBJ2-7; TCRdb returns TRBD2, unconfirmable since there is no DNA. The length of the CDR3 is 13 residues. Germline V gene data show CDR1 as SGHRS and CDR2 as YFSETQ. The CDR3 protein is CASSSGTSNEQYF. The full variable domain, rest sourced from reference TRBV5-1 and TRBJ2-7, is KAGVTQTPRYLIKTRGQQVTLSCSPISGHRSVSWYQQTPGQGLQFLFEYFSETQRNKGNFPGRFSGRQFSNSRSEMNVSTLELGDSALYLCASSSGTSNEQYFGPGTRLTVT.

This chain links TRBV7-9 with TRBJ2-3. The CDR3 loop spans 16 amino acids. CDR1 SEHNR and CDR2 FQNEAQ come from the germline V gene (reference sequence). The CDR3 protein is CASSFVVRRLTDTQYF. The full variable domain, with the rest looked up from reference TRBV7-9 and TRBJ2-3, is DTGVSQNPRHKITKRGQNVTFRCDPISEHNRLYWYRQTLGQGPEFLTYFQNEAQLEKSRLLSDRFSAERPKGSFSTLEIQRTEQGDSAMYLCASSFVVRRLTDTQYFGPGTRLTVL.